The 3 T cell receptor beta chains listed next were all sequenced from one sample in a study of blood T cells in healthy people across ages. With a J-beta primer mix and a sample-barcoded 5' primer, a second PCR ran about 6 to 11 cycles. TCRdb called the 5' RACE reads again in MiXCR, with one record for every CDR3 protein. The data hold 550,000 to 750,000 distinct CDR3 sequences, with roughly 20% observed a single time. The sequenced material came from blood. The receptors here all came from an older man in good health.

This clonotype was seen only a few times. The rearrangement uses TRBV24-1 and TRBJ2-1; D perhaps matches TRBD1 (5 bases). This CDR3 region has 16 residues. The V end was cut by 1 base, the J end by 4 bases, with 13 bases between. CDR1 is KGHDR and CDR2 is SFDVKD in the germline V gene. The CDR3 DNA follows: TGTGCCACCAGTGATTTCACCAGGGCCCCGTACAATGAGCAGTTCTTC. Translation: CATSDFTRAPYNEQFF.

CDR3 in amino acids: CASSLLGSGRYKVDNEQFF. For the CDR3, the DNA is TGTGCCAGCAGTTTATTGGGTAGCGGGAGGTATAAGGTGGACAATGAGCAGTTCTTC. The rearrangement uses TRBV27 and TRBJ2-1; 10 positions match TRBD2. J was trimmed by 5 bases and V by 1 base; bases with no gene match: 14. This CDR3 comprises 19 residues. CDR1 and CDR2 from the germline V gene are MNHEY and SMNVEV (reference sequence).

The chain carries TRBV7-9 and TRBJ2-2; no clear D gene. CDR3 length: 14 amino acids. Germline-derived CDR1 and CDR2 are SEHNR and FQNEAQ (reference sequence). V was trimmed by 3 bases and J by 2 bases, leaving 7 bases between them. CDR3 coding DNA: TGTGCCAGCAGCTTCCGACTTAACACCGGGGAGCTGTTTTTT. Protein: CASSFRLNTGELFF.